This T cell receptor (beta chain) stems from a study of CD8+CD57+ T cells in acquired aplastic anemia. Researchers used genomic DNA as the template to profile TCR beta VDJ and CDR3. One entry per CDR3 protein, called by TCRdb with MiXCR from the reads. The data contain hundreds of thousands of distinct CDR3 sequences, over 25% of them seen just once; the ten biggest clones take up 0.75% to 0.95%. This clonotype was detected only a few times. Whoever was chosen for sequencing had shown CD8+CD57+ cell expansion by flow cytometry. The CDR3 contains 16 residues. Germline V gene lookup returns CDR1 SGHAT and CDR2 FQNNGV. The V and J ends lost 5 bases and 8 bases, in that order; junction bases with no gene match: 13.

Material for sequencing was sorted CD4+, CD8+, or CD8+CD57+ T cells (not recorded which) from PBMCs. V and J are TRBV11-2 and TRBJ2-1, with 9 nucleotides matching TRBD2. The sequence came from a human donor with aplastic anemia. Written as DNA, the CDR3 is TGTGCCAGCAGCACCGTTGGCCTAGCGGGGTGGGATGAGCAGTTCTTC. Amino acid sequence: CASSTVGLAGWDEQFF.